The clone carrying this T cell receptor (beta chain) was seen ten or more times. The antigen remains unidentified. The sample is drawn from a study of early T cells in non-severe SARS-CoV-2 infection. Study background: Sequencing of unsorted whole blood was done on bulk RNA, leaving chains unpaired. Study observations and caveats: There was a bias toward anti-spike CD8 responses in VDJdb matching, which missed private and CD4 specificities.

Individual cDNA molecules each received unique molecular identifiers attached to them. TCRdb processed the 5' RACE reads anew with MiXCR; each CDR3 protein has one entry. This table has more than 65,000 distinct CDR3 sequences, about 13% appearing once. Germline V lookup: CDR1 SGHTA, CDR2 FQGNSA. The CDR3 is made up of 14 amino acids. V lost 1 base, J lost 6 bases, and 10 bases lay in between. The J gene is TRBJ2-1, the V gene TRBV7-2; D possibly corresponds to TRBD2 (6 bases). The receptor was derived from an adult who was a healthcare worker with PCR-confirmed SARS-CoV-2 infection or an uninfected control (not recorded which). Sequencing used whole blood. Here the CDR3 DNA reads TGTGCCAGCAGCTTAGAGGCGGGGCGCAATGAGCAGTTCTTC. Protein product: CASSLEAGRNEQFF.